These 17 T cell receptor beta chains were all obtained from the same sample, sequenced in a study of beta chain features in type 1 diabetes. Findings and caveats of the study: All four CD4+ subsets from Type 1 diabetes patients carried moderately but significantly shorter TCRB CDR3s.

Sequencing targeted expressed TCRB transcripts, as all isolated RNA had been reverse transcribed. Sequencing was performed with immunoSEQ multiplex PCR; in TCRdb, only in-frame clones are kept and a portion is missing. Of a few hundred thousand clones listed, roughly an eighth are singletons. Their antigens remain unidentified. The source material was naive CD4+ T cells from blood. Every receptor here comes from a woman under 30 with type 1 diabetes.

The genes are TRBV19 and TRBJ2-2; D possibly corresponds to TRBD2 (5 bases). This CDR3 contains 14 residues. V lost 7 bases to trimming and J lost 4 bases, with 13 bases between them. CDR1 LNHDA and CDR2 SQIVND come from the germline V gene (reference sequence). The CDR3: CASMGVGSTGELFF. The CDR3 region has the DNA TGTGCCAGTATGGGAGTGGGTTCCACCGGGGAGCTGTTTTTT. The full variable domain, its missing parts supplied by reference TRBV19 and TRBJ2-2, is DGGITQSPKYLFRKEGQNVTLSCEQNLNHDAMYWYRQDPGQGLRLIYYSQIVNDFQKGDIAEGYSVSREKKESFPLTVTSAQKNPTAFYLCASMGVGSTGELFFGEGSRLTVL.

This clone was observed a few times. The chain joins TRBV5-4 to TRBJ2-1; 8 bases are shared with TRBD1. This CDR3 region has 13 residues. Germline V gene lookup returns CDR1 SGHNT and CDR2 YYREEE (reference sequence). J lost 10 bases, V lost 4 bases, and 7 bases had no gene match. As DNA, the CDR3 is TGTGCCAGCAGCCGTTGGGGGACAGGCGAGCAGTTCTTC. Amino acid sequence: CASSRWGTGEQFF.

This clone was recorded a few times. This chain uses TRBV18 with TRBJ1-2; TRBD1 matches at 7 bases. There are 15 residues in the CDR3. CDR1 is KGHSH, CDR2 LQKENI, per germline. Germline trimming cut 4 bases from V and 4 bases from J; bases unmatched to any gene: 9. The CDR3 here is CASSLLQGDGYGYTF. CDR3 nucleotide sequence: TGTGCCAGCTCACTACTTCAGGGGGACGGCTATGGCTACACCTTC.

V gene TRBV7-2 combines with J gene TRBJ1-1, with unresolved D. V was pared by 2 bases and J by 7 bases, with 17 bases between. The CDR3 sequence is 15 residues long. Germline CDR1 reads SGHTA; CDR2 reads FQGNSA. The CDR3 sequence: CASSLPHSRNDEAFF. For the CDR3, the DNA is TGTGCCAGCAGCTTACCCCACTCGAGAAATGATGAAGCTTTCTTT. The variable domain in full, with the rest retrieved from reference TRBV7-2 and TRBJ1-1, is GAGVSQSPSNKVTEKGKDVELRCDPISGHTALYWYRQSLGQGLEFLIYFQGNSAPDKSGLPSDRFSAERTGGSVSTLTIQRTQQEDSAVYLCASSLPHSRNDEAFFGQGTRLTVV.

The chain employs TRBV28 and TRBJ1-1; D gene ambiguous. Germline V gene lookup returns CDR1 MDHEN and CDR2 SYDVKM. Trimming left V 8 bases short and J 2 bases short, with 6 bases between. The CDR3 is 11 amino acids. The CDR3, as DNA: TGTGCCAGCGCCAGAAACACTGAAGCTTTCTTT. It encodes CASARNTEAFF.

This clone was detected a few times. This chain links TRBV30 with TRBJ2-1; 9 bases match TRBD2. This CDR3 contains 15 residues. Looked up from germline, CDR1 is GTSNPN and CDR2 is SVGIG (reference sequence). V lost 7 bases and J lost 4; bases outside the gene matches: 11. The CDR3 sequence: CASPRGSGRYNEQFF. CDR3 nucleotides: TGTGCCTCCCCTCGGGGTAGCGGGAGATACAATGAGCAGTTCTTC.

The chain recombines TRBV18 with TRBJ1-1; D unclear. Germline-derived CDR1 and CDR2 are KGHSH and LQKENI. The CDR3 consists of 12 residues. V lost 2 bases and J 8 bases, leaving 9 bases between the germline ends. CDR3 in amino acids: CASSPTSREAFF. The CDR3 DNA reads as TGTGCCAGCTCACCAACTTCTCGGGAAGCTTTCTTT.

This rearrangement joins TRBV30 to TRBJ1-5; D is ambiguous. Germline CDR1 reads GTSNPN; CDR2 reads SVGIG (reference sequence). Trimming removed 0 bases at V and 5 bases at J, with 5 bases between. This CDR3 has 12 amino acids. CDR3 bases: TGTGCCTGGAGTGTAACGGATCAGCCCCAGCATTTT. Its protein is CAWSVTDQPQHF.

In its sample, this clone was seen a few times. The chain joins TRBV2 to TRBJ2-1; 7 nucleotides match TRBD2. The germline V gene encodes CDR1 SNHLY and CDR2 FYNNEI. There are 15 residues in the CDR3. J was trimmed by 6 bases and V by 6 bases; bases with no gene match: 11. CDR3 DNA: TGTGCCAGCAGGGGCACGACTAGCAGCCTCAATGAGCAGTTCTTC. Translation gives CASRGTTSSLNEQFF.

This clone was counted only a few times. The CDR3, as DNA: TGTGCCAGCAGCTCATTTGGAGGCCAAGAGACCCAGTACTTC. The encoded protein is CASSSFGGQETQYF. The V call is TRBV7-2, the J call TRBJ2-5; tentative D call: TRBD2 (5 bases). Germline V gene sequence: CDR1 SGHTA, CDR2 FQGNSA. Trimming took off 4 bases at V and 1 base at J, with 10 bases between the two ends. CDR3 length: 14 amino acids.

This clone appeared a few times. This chain links TRBV6-5 with TRBJ1-1; D is undetermined. CDR1 and CDR2 (germline): MNHEY, SVGAGI. V was clipped by 6 bases and J by 2 bases, with 10 bases between them. The CDR3 contains 13 residues. The CDR3 reads CASREALNTEAFF. The CDR3 DNA reads TGTGCCAGCAGGGAGGCCCTTAACACTGAAGCTTTCTTT.

This clone has more than one count but fewer than ten. This chain connects TRBV9 to TRBJ2-2, with a possible D match to TRBD1 (7 bases). CDR3 length: 16 amino acids. Germline assignment: CDR1 SGDLS and CDR2 YYNGEE. Trimming removed 1 base from V and 0 bases from J, with 10 bases in between. Written as DNA, the CDR3 is TGTGCCAGCAGCGTATCAGGGGGGCCGAACACCGGGGAGCTGTTTTTT. This gives the protein CASSVSGGPNTGELFF.

This chain uses TRBV4-1 with TRBJ1-1; no reliable D call. V was shortened by 0 bases and J by 1 base, with 9 bases between the two germline ends. Germline V gives CDR1 MGHRA, CDR2 YSYEKL. CDR3 length equals 15 residues. This chain's CDR3 is CASSQDRGKNTEAFF. The CDR3 nucleotides read TGCGCCAGCAGCCAAGATCGAGGGAAGAACACTGAAGCTTTCTTT.

This clone was found a few times. The CDR3 region has the DNA TGTGCCAGCAGTTTAAGGAGTCCTCTGAGCACAGATACGCAGTATTTT. Its protein product is CASSLRSPLSTDTQYF. The rearrangement links TRBV28 to TRBJ2-3; unclear D gene. Germline CDR1 reads MDHEN; CDR2 reads SYDVKM. V shed 2 bases and J shed 0 bases, with 12 bases lying between them. This CDR3 contains 16 residues.

The chain is built from TRBV14 and TRBJ2-6; perhaps TRBD2 as D (5 bases). Germline CDR1 SGHDN, CDR2 FVKESK. This CDR3 is built from 13 residues. The ends were cut back, 6 bases at V and 2 bases at J, with 5 bases in the middle. The CDR3 sequence is CASRRAGANVLTF. CDR3 DNA: TGTGCCAGCAGGAGGGCTGGGGCCAACGTCCTGACTTTC.

A few counts support this clone. This sequence joins TRBV11-2 and TRBJ2-1, with a tentative D call TRBD2 (5 bases). Germline lookup yields CDR1 SGHAT and CDR2 FQNNGV. CDR3 size: 14 residues. Trimming pared 2 bases from V and 6 bases from J, leaving 11 bases between. CDR3 coding DNA: TGTGCCAGCAGCTTATTAGGAGGTCCCAATGAGCAGTTCTTC. Its protein product is CASSLLGGPNEQFF.

This clone was observed a handful of times. The chain recombines TRBV25-1 with TRBJ1-4; D might be TRBD1 (5 bases). In germline, CDR1 is MGHDK, CDR2 SYGVNS. Trimming took 6 bases from V and 7 from J, leaving 12 bases between them. The CDR3 runs 13 residues. The CDR3 DNA is TGTGCCAGCAGAACGGGGGGGTCTGAAAAACTGTTTTTT. It specifies CASRTGGSEKLFF.